These 19 T cell receptor beta chains were sequenced from one sample in a study of human CD4 T cells and Enterobacteriaceae. All CD4+ cells other than CD45RA+CCR7+CD95- naive cells were sorted as memory, over 95% pure. Some clones are missing from TCRdb's copy, which holds only in-frame ones; the method was immunoSEQ multiplex PCR. The sample yields about 25,000 clones, 80% to 90% seen once. Sequencing input: memory CD4+ T cells from blood. Receptors originate from a human donor in good health.

The rearrangement joins TRBV10-1 to TRBJ1-1, with TRBD1 identical over 7 bases. V shed 5 bases and J 10 bases; nucleotides not matched to a gene: 10. This CDR3 contains 13 residues. The germline CDR1 and CDR2 sequences are WNHNN and SYGVQD (reference sequence). The CDR3 DNA sequence: TGCGCCAGCAGTTCCGGGGGCTCAGGGGGAGCTTTCTTT. This codes for CASSSGGSGGAFF.

CDR3 protein: CAWSTPWGRGVAEAFF. The DNA for the CDR3 is TGTGCCTGGAGTACCCCGTGGGGGAGGGGAGTGGCTGAAGCTTTCTTT. This chain joins TRBV30 and TRBJ1-1; D possibly corresponds to TRBD1 (5 bases). The CDR3 is 16 residues long. Trimming took off 2 bases at V and 6 bases at J, with 22 bases between the two ends. Germline values: CDR1 GTSNPN, CDR2 SVGIG (reference sequence).

This chain connects TRBV10-2 to TRBJ1-3; D gene unclear. CDR3 length: 14 amino acids. V lost 4 bases, J lost 0 bases, and 7 bases lay in between. CDR1 and CDR2 from the germline V gene are WSHSY and SAAADI. The CDR3 reads CASSGFGSGNTIYF. CDR3 sequence (DNA): TGCGCCAGCAGTGGATTCGGCTCTGGAAACACCATATATTTT.

This chain joins TRBV28 and TRBJ1-2; D gene ambiguous. This CDR3 region has 14 residues. Trimming left V 5 bases short and J 4 bases short, with 14 bases between. Germline V lookup: CDR1 MDHEN, CDR2 SYDVKM. The CDR3 loop reads CASSVEGAPYGYTF. The CDR3 nucleotides read TGTGCCAGCAGTGTGGAGGGCGCTCCCTATGGCTACACCTTC.

J is TRBJ1-5 and V is TRBV29-1; the D is unclear. Germline V gives CDR1 SQVTM, CDR2 ANQGSEA. The CDR3 is 13 amino acids. V was pared by 4 bases and J by 0 bases, with 7 bases between. The CDR3 loop reads CSVVENSNQPQHF. Here the CDR3 DNA reads TGCAGCGTTGTCGAGAATAGCAATCAGCCCCAGCATTTT.

The chain employs TRBV27 and TRBJ2-7; TRBD1 aligns across 10 bases. CDR3 length: 15 residues. Looked up from germline, CDR1 is MNHEY and CDR2 is SMNVEV (reference sequence). V dropped 5 bases and J dropped 3; count of bases not matched to a gene: 7. The CDR3 DNA follows: TGTGCCAGCAGTCCCCGGCGGGACAGGGGCTACGAGCAGTACTTC. It is translated as CASSPRRDRGYEQYF.

This chain connects TRBV5-8 to TRBJ2-3; D may be TRBD2 (6 bases). Germline V gene sequence: CDR1 SGHTS, CDR2 YDEGEE. The CDR3 has 16 residues. V lost 4 bases and J 3 bases, leaving 18 bases between the germline ends. The CDR3 sequence is CASSPPWGLDTDTQYF. The CDR3 DNA reads TGTGCCAGCAGCCCGCCGTGGGGACTTGATACAGATACGCAGTATTTT. Full variable domain (rest looked up from reference TRBV5-8 and TRBJ2-3): EAGVTQSPTHLIKTRGQQATLRCSPISGHTSVYWYQQALGLGLQFLLWYDEGEERNRGNFPPRFSGRQFPNYSSELNVNALELEDSALYLCASSPPWGLDTDTQYFGPGTRLTVL.

In this sample, this clone turned up once. The chain has TRBV18 and TRBJ2-5, with D possibly being TRBD1 (6 bases). This CDR3 contains 14 residues. The germline V gene encodes CDR1 KGHSH and CDR2 LQKENI. V dropped 6 bases and J dropped 4 bases, with 15 bases sitting between them. The CDR3 DNA is TGTGCCAGCTCGCCAGAAAACAGGGCAGAGACCCAGTACTTC. Residues: CASSPENRAETQYF.

A remark on this clone: The CDR3 carries no conserved terminal phenylalanine or tryptophan, so it likely arises from a read error. The DNA is omitted, as the CDR3 cannot be located on it reliably, and the CDR3 follows TCRdb's listing. The chain employs TRBV5-5 and TRBJ1-2. 13 amino acids form the CDR3, both terminal residues included. Germline V lookup: CDR1 SGHKS, CDR2 YYEKEE (reference sequence). CDR3 sequence reads: CASSTTPGLVKLR.

V is TRBV7-2 and J is TRBJ1-2; 8 bases line up with TRBD1. The CDR3 loop spans 13 amino acids. The trim removed 6 bases at V and 8 bases at J, leaving 8 bases unmatched. CDR1 is SGHTA and CDR2 is FQGNSA in the germline V gene. CDR3 residues: CASSSGQGLGYTF. The CDR3 bases are TGTGCCAGCAGTTCCGGACAGGGTCTCGGCTACACCTTC.

The V gene is TRBV27, the J gene TRBJ2-7; 10 bases line up with TRBD1. This CDR3 is built from 16 residues. The J segment lost 3 bases and the V segment lost 5 bases, leaving 10 bases of the junction unmatched. Germline lookup yields CDR1 MNHEY and CDR2 SMNVEV (reference sequence). Here the CDR3 reads CASSKTGTGARYEQYF. The DNA for the CDR3 is TGTGCCAGCAGTAAAACCGGGACAGGGGCCCGCTACGAGCAGTACTTC.

The chain has TRBV6-1 and TRBJ1-2, with TRBD1 matching over 9 bases. Germline loops: CDR1 MNHNS, CDR2 SASEGT. The CDR3 runs 15 residues. After removal of 1 base from V and 6 bases from J, the junction contained 6 bases not matched to a gene. The CDR3: CASSEGGQGWNGYTF. The CDR3 DNA follows: TGTGCCAGCAGTGAAGGAGGACAGGGGTGGAATGGCTACACCTTC.

This clone was picked up a small number of times. The gene calls are TRBV2 and TRBJ1-6; tentatively, D is TRBD1 (5 bases). Germline V gene lookup returns CDR1 SNHLY and CDR2 FYNNEI. V gave up 3 bases and J gave up 4 bases, with 7 bases separating them. The CDR3 length is 14 residues. CDR3 residues: CASSDQGYNSPLHF. The DNA for the CDR3 is TGTGCCAGCAGTGACCAGGGATATAATTCACCCCTCCACTTT.

This clone turned up a few times. V usage is TRBV11-3 and J usage is TRBJ2-1, with TRBD1 matching over 11 bases. The CDR3 runs 15 residues. Germline-derived CDR1 and CDR2 are SGHNT and YENEEA. V shed 2 bases and J 6 bases; nucleotides not matched to a gene: 3. CDR3 sequence reads: CASSLRGTGGNEQFF. The CDR3 DNA reads TGTGCCAGCAGCTTACGAGGGACAGGGGGCAATGAGCAGTTCTTC.

The V gene is TRBV5-1, the J gene TRBJ1-6; 7 nucleotides agree with TRBD1. Germline trimming cut 1 base from V and 7 bases from J; bases unmatched to any gene: 14. CDR1 and CDR2 (germline): SGHRS, YFSETQ. There are 18 residues in the CDR3. CDR3 in DNA: TGCGCCAGCAGCTTGCGGAGCGGGACAGCTTACTCGAATTCACCCCTCCACTTT. Protein: CASSLRSGTAYSNSPLHF.

This clone was observed once. This CDR3 is CASSSDLRSYEQYF. In DNA form, the CDR3 reads TGTGCCAGCAGCTCGGATCTCCGATCCTACGAGCAGTACTTC. V gene TRBV7-9 combines with J gene TRBJ2-7; no clear D. In germline, CDR1 is SEHNR, CDR2 FQNEAQ (reference sequence). With 4 bases removed from V and 1 base from J, the gap between germline ends came to 11 bases. The CDR3 has 14 amino acids.

The chain has TRBV27 and TRBJ1-4; no definite D call. V gave up 1 base and J gave up 7 bases, with 13 bases separating them. The CDR3 runs 15 residues. Germline values: CDR1 MNHEY, CDR2 SMNVEV (reference sequence). CDR3: CASSLYSVSGEKLFF. CDR3 DNA: TGTGCCAGCAGTTTATATTCCGTCTCGGGTGAAAAACTGTTTTTT.

The gene calls are TRBV28 and TRBJ2-3; no definite D call. V lost 1 base and J 6 bases, leaving 11 bases between the germline ends. The CDR3 covers 14 residues. Germline assignment: CDR1 MDHEN and CDR2 SYDVKM. For the CDR3, the DNA is TGTGCCAGCAGTTTATATCCGTCGAAGGATACGCAGTATTTT. Amino acids: CASSLYPSKDTQYF.

The chain recombines TRBV6-5 with TRBJ1-3; TRBD1 agrees at 10 bases. V shed 4 bases and J 0 bases; nucleotides not matched to a gene: 3. Germline V gene lookup returns CDR1 MNHEY and CDR2 SVGAGI. CDR3 length: 16 amino acids. The chain's CDR3 is CASSSGTGASGNTIYF. The CDR3 region has the DNA TGTGCCAGCAGTTCCGGGACAGGGGCCTCTGGAAACACCATATATTTT.